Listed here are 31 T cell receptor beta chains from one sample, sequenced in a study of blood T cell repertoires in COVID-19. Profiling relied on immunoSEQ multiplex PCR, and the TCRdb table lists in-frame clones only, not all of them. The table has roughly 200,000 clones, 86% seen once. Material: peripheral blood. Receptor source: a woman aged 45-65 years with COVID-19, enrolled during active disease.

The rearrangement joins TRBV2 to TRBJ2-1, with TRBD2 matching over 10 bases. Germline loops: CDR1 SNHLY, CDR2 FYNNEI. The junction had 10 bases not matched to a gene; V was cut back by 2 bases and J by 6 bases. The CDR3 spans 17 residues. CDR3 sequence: CASSERGLAGAANEQFF. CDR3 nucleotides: TGTGCCAGCAGTGAACGGGGGCTAGCGGGGGCCGCCAATGAGCAGTTCTTC.

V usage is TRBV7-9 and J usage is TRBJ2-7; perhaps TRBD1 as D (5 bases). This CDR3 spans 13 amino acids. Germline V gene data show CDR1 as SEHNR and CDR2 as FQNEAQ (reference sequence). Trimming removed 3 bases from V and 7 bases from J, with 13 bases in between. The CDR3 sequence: CASSFGQSREQYF. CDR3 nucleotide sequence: TGTGCCAGCAGCTTTGGACAATCTCGGGAGCAGTACTTC.

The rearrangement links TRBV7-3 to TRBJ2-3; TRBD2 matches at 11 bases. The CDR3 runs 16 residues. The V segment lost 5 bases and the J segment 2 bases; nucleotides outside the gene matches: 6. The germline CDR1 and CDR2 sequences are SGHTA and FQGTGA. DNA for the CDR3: TGTGCCAGCAGCACGAATAGCGGGGGGGACACAGATACGCAGTATTTT. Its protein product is CASSTNSGGDTDTQYF.

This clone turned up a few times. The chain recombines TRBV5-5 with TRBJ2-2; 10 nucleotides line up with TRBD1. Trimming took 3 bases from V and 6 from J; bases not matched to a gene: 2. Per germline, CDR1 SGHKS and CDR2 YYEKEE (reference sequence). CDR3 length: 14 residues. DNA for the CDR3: TGTGCCAGCAGCTACGGGACAGGGGCCGGGGAGCTGTTTTTT. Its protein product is CASSYGTGAGELFF. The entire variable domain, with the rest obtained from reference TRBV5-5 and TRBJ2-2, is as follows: DAGVTQSPTHLIKTRGQQVTLRCSPISGHKSVSWYQQVLGQGPQFIFQYYEKEERGRGNFPDRFSARQFPNYSSELNVNALLLGDSALYLCASSYGTGAGELFFGEGSRLTVL.

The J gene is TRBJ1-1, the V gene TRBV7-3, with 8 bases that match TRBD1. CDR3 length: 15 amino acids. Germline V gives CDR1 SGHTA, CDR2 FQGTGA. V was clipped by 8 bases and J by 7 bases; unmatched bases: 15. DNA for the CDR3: TGTGCCAGCCGACTCCAGGGGACAGGAGCATATGAAGCTTTCTTT. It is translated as CASRLQGTGAYEAFF.

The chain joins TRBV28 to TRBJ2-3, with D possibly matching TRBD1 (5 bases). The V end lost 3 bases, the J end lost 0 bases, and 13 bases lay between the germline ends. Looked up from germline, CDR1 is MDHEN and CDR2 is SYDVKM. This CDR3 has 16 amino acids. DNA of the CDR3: TGTGCCAGCAGTTTCGACAGCCGATATAGCACAGATACGCAGTATTTT. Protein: CASSFDSRYSTDTQYF.

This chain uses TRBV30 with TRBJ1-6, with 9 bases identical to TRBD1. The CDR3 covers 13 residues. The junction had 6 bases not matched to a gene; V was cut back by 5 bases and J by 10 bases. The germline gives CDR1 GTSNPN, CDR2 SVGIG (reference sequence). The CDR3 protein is CAWAGTGLSPLHF. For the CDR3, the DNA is TGTGCCTGGGCCGGGACAGGGTTATCACCCCTCCACTTT.

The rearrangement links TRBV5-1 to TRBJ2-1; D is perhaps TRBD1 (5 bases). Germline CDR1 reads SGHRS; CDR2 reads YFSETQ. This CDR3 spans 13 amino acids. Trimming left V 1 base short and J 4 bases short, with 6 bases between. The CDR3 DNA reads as TGCGCCAGCAGCTTGACAGGTTACAATGAGCAGTTCTTC. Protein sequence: CASSLTGYNEQFF. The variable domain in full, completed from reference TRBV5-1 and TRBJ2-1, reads KAGVTQTPRYLIKTRGQQVTLSCSPISGHRSVSWYQQTPGQGLQFLFEYFSETQRNKGNFPGRFSGRQFSNSRSEMNVSTLELGDSALYLCASSLTGYNEQFFGPGTRLTVL.

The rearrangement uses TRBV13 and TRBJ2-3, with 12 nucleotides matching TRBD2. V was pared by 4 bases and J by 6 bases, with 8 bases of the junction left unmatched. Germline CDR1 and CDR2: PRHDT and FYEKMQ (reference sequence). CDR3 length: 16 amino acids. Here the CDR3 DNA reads TGTGCCAGCAGCTCTAGCGGGGGGGCCTTACGGGATACGCAGTATTTT. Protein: CASSSSGGALRDTQYF.

The CDR3: CASSSLNEQFF. CDR3 coding DNA: TGCGCCAGCAGTTCTCTAAATGAGCAGTTCTTC. The chain joins TRBV5-1 to TRBJ2-1; D ambiguous. Germline assignment: CDR1 SGHRS and CDR2 YFSETQ. V gave up 5 bases and J gave up 7 bases, with 7 bases separating them. CDR3 length equals 11 residues.

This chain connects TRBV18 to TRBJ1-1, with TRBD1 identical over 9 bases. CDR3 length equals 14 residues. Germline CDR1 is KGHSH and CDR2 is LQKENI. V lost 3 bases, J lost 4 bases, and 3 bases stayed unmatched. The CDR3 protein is CASSPGTGLTEAFF. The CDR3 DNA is TGTGCCAGCTCACCCGGGACAGGGCTCACTGAAGCTTTCTTT.

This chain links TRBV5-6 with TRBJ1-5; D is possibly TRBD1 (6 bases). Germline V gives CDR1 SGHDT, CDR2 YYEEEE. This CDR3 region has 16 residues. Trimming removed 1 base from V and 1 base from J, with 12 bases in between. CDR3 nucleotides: TGTGCCAGCAGCTTGACAGGGTTCGGAAGCAATCAGCCCCAGCATTTT. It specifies CASSLTGFGSNQPQHF.

The chain's CDR3 is CASSLSDRVETQYF. CDR3 DNA: TGTGCCAGCAGCTTATCGGACAGGGTAGAGACCCAGTACTTC. The chain combines TRBV11-1 with TRBJ2-5; 8 nucleotides align to TRBD1. CDR3 length equals 14 residues. J gave up 4 bases and V 2 bases, and 3 bases lay outside the gene matches. The germline CDR1 and CDR2 sequences are SGHAT and FQDESV (reference sequence).

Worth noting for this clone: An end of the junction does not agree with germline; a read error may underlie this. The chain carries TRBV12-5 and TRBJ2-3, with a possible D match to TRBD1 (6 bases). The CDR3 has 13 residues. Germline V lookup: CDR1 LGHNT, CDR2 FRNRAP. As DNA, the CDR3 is TGTGCTAGTGGTTTGGTAAGGACAGACACGCAGTATTTT. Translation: CASGLVRTDTQYF.

The CDR3 spells CASSLIGGSDGYTF. The CDR3 nucleotides read TGTGCCAGCAGCTTGATTGGAGGGAGTGATGGCTACACCTTC. The chain recombines TRBV5-6 with TRBJ1-2, with no clear D. The V end was cut by 1 base, the J end by 6 bases, with 13 bases between. Looked up from germline, CDR1 is SGHDT and CDR2 is YYEEEE. The length of the CDR3 is 14 residues.

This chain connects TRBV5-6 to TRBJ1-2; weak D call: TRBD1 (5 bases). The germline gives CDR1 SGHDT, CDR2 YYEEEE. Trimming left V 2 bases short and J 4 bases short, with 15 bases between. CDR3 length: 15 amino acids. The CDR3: CASSLRGKWSYGYTF. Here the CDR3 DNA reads TGTGCCAGCAGCTTAAGGGGAAAGTGGTCCTATGGCTACACCTTC.

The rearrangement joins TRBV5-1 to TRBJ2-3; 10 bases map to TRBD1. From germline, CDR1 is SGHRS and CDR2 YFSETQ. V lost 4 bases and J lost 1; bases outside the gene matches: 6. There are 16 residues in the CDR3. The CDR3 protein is CASSDGTGAGTDTQYF. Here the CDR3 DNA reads TGCGCCAGCAGCGACGGGACAGGGGCCGGCACAGATACGCAGTATTTT.

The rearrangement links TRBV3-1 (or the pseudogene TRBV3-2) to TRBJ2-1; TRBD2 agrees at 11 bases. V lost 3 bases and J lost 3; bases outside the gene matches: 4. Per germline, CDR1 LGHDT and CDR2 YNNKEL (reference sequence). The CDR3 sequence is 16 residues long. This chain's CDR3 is CASSHIAGGSYNEQFF. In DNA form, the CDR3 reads TGTGCCAGCAGCCACATAGCGGGGGGGAGCTACAATGAGCAGTTCTTC.

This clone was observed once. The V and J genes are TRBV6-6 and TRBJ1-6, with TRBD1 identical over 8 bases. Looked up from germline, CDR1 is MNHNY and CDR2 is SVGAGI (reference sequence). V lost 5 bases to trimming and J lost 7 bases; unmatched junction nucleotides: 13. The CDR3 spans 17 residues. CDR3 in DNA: TGTGCCAGCAGTCGCCCCTCAGGACAGGGAAAAAATTCACCCCTCCACTTT. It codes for CASSRPSGQGKNSPLHF.

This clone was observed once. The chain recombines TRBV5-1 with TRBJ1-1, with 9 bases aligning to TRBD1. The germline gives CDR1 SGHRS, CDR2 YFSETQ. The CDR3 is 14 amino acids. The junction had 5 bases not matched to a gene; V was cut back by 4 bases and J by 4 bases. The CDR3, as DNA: TGCGCCAGCAGCCACGACAGGGGGTCCACTGAAGCTTTCTTT. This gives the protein CASSHDRGSTEAFF. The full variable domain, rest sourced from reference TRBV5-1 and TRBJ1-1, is KAGVTQTPRYLIKTRGQQVTLSCSPISGHRSVSWYQQTPGQGLQFLFEYFSETQRNKGNFPGRFSGRQFSNSRSEMNVSTLELGDSALYLCASSHDRGSTEAFFGQGTRLTVV.

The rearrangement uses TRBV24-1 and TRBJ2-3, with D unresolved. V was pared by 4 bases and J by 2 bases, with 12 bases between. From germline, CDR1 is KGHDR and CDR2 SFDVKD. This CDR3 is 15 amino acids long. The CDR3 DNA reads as TGTGCCACCAGTGACCCTACCTACCCCACAGATACGCAGTATTTT. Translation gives CATSDPTYPTDTQYF.

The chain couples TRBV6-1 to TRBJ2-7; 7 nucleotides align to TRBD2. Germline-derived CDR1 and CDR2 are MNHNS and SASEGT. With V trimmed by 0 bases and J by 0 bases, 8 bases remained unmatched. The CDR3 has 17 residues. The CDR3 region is CASSEAPSGVRSYEQYV. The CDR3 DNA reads TGTGCCAGCAGTGAAGCGCCGAGCGGGGTTCGCTCCTACGAGCAGTACGTC.

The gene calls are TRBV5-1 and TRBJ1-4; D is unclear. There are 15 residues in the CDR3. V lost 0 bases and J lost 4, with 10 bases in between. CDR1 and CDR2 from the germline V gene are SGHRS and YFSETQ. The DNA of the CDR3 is TGCGCCAGCAGCTTGGACGGGGTGTTTAATGAAAAACTGTTTTTT. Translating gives CASSLDGVFNEKLFF.

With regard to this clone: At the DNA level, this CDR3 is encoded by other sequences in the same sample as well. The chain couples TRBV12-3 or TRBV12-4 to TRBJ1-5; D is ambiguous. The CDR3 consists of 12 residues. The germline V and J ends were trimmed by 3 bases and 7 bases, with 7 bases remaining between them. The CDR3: CASSFGGQPQHF. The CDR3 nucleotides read TGTGCCAGCAGTTTTGGAGGACAGCCCCAGCATTTT.

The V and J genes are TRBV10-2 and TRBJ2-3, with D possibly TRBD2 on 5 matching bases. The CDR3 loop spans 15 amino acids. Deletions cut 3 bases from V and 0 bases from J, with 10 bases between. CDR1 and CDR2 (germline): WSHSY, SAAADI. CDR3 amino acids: CASSEVASSTDTQYF. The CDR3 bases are TGCGCCAGCAGTGAAGTGGCTAGCAGCACAGATACGCAGTATTTT.

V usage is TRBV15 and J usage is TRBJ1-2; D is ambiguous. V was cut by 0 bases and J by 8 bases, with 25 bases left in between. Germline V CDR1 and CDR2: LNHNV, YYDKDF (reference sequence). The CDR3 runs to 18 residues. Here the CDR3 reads CATSRELWAVTTEEGYTF. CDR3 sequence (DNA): TGTGCCACCAGCAGAGAGTTGTGGGCGGTGACAACGGAGGAAGGCTACACCTTC.

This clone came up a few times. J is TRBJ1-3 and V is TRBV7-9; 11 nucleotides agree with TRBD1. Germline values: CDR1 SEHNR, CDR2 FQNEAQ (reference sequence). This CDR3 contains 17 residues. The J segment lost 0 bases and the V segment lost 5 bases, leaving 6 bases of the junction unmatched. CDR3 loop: CASSPGQGAYSGNTIYF. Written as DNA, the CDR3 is TGTGCCAGCAGCCCAGGACAGGGGGCCTACTCTGGAAACACCATATATTTT.

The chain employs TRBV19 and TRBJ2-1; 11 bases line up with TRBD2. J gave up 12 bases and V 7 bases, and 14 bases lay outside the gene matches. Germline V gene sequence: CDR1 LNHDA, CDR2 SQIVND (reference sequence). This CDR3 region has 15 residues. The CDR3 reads CASIPTSGGGVGQFF. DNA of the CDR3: TGTGCCAGTATCCCCACTAGCGGGGGCGGCGTTGGGCAGTTCTTC.

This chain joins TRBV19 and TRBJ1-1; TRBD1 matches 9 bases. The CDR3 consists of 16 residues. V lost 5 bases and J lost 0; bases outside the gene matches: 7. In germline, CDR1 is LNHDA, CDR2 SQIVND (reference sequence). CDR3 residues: CASSPGTGRMNTEAFF. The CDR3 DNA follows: TGTGCCAGTAGTCCCGGGACAGGGAGGATGAACACTGAAGCTTTCTTT. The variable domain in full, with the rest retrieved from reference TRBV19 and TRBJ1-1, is DGGITQSPKYLFRKEGQNVTLSCEQNLNHDAMYWYRQDPGQGLRLIYYSQIVNDFQKGDIAEGYSVSREKKESFPLTVTSAQKNPTAFYLCASSPGTGRMNTEAFFGQGTRLTVV.

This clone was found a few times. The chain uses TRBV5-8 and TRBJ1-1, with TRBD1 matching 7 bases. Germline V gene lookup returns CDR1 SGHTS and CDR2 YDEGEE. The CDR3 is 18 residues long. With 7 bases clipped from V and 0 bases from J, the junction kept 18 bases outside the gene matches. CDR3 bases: TGTGCCAGCGGCCCCCTACAGGGGAGTTCTGTCATGAACACTGAAGCTTTCTTT. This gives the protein CASGPLQGSSVMNTEAFF.

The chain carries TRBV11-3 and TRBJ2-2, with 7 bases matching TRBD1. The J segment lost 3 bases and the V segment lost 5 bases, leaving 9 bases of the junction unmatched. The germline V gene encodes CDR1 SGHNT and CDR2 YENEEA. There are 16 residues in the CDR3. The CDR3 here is CASSPGTAGHTGELFF. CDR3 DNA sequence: TGTGCCAGCAGCCCCGGGACAGCTGGACACACCGGGGAGCTGTTTTTT.